The present entry profiles one T cell receptor (beta chain) with its context. What it binds is not known. J gave up 1 base and V 6 bases, and 9 bases lay outside the gene matches. The CDR3 is 16 amino acids. This specimen belongs to a study of T cell repertoires in cytomegalovirus infection. Study-level results: Ex vivo responses were dominated by HLA-C-restricted CMV-specific TCR beta clonotypes.

MiXCR, run by TCRdb on the reads, gives a single entry per CDR3 protein. The sample yields a few hundred thousand distinct CDR3 sequences, 42% seen once. The sequence derives from a human donor in good health (CMV status not recorded). Some clones in this sample may be carry-over from other donors' samples. The rearrangement links TRBV12-3 or TRBV12-4 to TRBJ1-1, with 9 bases fitting TRBD1. Sequenced here: cultured PBMCs, sampled from culture after CMV antigen stimulation. CDR3 sequence: CASSTVRTGENTEAFF. DNA of the CDR3: TGTGCCAGCAGCACGGTTAGGACAGGGGAGAACACTGAAGCTTTCTTT.